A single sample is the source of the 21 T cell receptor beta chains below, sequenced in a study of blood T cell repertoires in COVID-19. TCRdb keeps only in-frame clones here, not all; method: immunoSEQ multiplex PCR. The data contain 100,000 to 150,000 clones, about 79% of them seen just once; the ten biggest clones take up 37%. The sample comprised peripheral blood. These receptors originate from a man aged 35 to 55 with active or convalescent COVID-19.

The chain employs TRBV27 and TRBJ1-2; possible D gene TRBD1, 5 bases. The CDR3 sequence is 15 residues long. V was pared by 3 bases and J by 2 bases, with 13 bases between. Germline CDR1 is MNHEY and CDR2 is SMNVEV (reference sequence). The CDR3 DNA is TGTGCCAGCAGTTTGGGGGGACGGACAAACTATGGCTACACCTTC. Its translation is CASSLGGRTNYGYTF.

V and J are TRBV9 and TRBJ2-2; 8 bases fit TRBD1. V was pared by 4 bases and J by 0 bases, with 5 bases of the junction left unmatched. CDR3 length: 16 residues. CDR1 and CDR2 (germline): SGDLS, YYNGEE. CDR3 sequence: CASSTRTGTNTGELFF. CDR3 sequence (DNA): TGTGCCAGCAGCACGCGGACAGGGACGAACACCGGGGAGCTGTTTTTT. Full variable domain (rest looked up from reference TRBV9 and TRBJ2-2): DSGVTQTPKHLITATGQRVTLRCSPRSGDLSVYWYQQSLDQGLQFLIQYYNGEERAKGNILERFSAQQFPDLHSELNLSSLELGDSALYFCASSTRTGTNTGELFFGEGSRLTVL.

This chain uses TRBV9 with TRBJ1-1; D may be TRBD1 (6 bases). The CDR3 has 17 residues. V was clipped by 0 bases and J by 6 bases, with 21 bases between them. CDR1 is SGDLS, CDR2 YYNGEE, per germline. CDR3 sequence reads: CASSVGVGATGLAEAFF. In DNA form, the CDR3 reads TGTGCCAGCAGCGTAGGAGTGGGGGCCACAGGTTTGGCTGAAGCTTTCTTT.

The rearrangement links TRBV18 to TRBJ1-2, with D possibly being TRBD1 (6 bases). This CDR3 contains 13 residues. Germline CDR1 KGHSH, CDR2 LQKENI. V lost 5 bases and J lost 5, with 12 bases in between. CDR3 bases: TGTGCCAGCTCATCCGGGACACCATATGGCTACACCTTC. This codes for CASSSGTPYGYTF.

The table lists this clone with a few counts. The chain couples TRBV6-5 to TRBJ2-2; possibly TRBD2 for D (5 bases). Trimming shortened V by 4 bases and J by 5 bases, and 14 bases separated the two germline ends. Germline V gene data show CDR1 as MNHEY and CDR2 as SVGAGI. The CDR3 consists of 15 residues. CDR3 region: CASSSRPRGTGELFF. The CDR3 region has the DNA TGTGCCAGCAGTTCTCGGCCCCGGGGTACCGGGGAGCTGTTTTTT.

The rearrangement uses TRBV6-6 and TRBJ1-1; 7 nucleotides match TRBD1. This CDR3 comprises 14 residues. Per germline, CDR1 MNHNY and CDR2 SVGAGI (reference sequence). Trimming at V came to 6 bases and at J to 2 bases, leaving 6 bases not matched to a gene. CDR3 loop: CASSLGQPNTEAFF. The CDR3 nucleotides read TGTGCCAGCAGCCTGGGACAGCCCAACACTGAAGCTTTCTTT.

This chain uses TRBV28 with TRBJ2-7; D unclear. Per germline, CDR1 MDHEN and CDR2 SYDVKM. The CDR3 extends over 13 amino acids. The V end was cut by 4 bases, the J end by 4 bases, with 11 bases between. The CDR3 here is CASSYLPSYEQYF. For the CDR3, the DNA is TGTGCCAGCAGTTACTTACCATCTTACGAGCAGTACTTC.

The CDR3 nucleotides read TGTGCCAGCAGCGTTCTATCAAGTGGGACAGGGGGAAACACCATATATTTT. It yields the protein CASSVLSSGTGGNTIYF. This rearrangement joins TRBV9 to TRBJ1-3, with 9 bases identical to TRBD1. Germline-derived CDR1 and CDR2 are SGDLS and YYNGEE. The CDR3 is made up of 17 amino acids. J lost 4 bases, V lost 2 bases, and 10 bases had no gene match.

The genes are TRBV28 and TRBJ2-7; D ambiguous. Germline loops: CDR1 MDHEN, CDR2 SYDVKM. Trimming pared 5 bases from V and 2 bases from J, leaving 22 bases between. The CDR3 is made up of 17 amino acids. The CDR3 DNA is TGTGCCAGCAGTCCCTCGCGGAAAAGCCAAAATACCTACGAGCAGTACTTC. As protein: CASSPSRKSQNTYEQYF.

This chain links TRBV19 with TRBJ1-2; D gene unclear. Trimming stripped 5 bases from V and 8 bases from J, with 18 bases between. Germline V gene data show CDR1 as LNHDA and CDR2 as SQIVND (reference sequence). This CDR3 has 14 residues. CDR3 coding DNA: TGTGCCAGTAGTCCAGGCAAAGGACTTCACGGCTACACCTTC. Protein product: CASSPGKGLHGYTF.

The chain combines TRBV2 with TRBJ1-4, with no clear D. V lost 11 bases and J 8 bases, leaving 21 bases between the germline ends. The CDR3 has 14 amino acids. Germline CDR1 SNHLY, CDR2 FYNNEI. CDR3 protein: CAGGPGGWEEKLFF. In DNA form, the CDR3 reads TGTGCCGGTGGACCAGGCGGGTGGGAAGAAAAACTGTTTTTT.

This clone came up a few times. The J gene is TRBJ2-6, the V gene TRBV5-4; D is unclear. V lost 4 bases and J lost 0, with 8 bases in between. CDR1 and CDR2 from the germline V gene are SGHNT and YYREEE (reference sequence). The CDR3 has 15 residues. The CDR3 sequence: CASSRENSGANVLTF. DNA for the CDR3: TGTGCCAGCAGCCGTGAGAACTCTGGGGCCAACGTCCTGACTTTC.

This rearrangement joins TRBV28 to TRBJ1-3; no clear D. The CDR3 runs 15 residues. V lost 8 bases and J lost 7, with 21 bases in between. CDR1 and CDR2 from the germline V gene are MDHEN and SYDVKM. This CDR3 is CASRGLYSLGNTIYF. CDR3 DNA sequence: TGTGCCAGCCGAGGGCTTTATTCTTTAGGGAACACCATATATTTT.

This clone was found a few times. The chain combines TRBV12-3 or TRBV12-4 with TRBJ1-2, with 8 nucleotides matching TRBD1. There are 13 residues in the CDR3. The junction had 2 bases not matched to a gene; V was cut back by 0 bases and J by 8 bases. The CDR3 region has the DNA TGTGCCAGCAGTTTAGCGGCAGGGGGCGGCTACACCTTC. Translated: CASSLAAGGGYTF.

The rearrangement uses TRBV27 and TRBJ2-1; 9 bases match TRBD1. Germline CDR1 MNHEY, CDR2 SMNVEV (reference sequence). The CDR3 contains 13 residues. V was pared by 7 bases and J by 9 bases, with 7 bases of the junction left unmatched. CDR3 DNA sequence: TGTGCCAGCACGGGACAGGGCTCGGTTGAGCAGTTCTTC. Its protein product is CASTGQGSVEQFF.

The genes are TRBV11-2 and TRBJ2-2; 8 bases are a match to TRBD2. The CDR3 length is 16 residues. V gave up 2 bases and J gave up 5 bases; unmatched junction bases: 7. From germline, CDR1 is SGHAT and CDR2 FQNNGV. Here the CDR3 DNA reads TGTGCCAGCAGCTTATTAAGCGGGAGAGCGACCGGGGAGCTGTTTTTT. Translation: CASSLLSGRATGELFF.

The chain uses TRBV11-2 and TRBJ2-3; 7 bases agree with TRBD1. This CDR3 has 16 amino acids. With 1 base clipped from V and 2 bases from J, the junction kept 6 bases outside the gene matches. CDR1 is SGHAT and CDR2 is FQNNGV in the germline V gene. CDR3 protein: CASSLGGTANTDTQYF. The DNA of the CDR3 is TGTGCCAGCAGCTTAGGGGGGACAGCCAACACAGATACGCAGTATTTT. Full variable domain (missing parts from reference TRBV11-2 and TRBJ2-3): EAGVAQSPRYKIIEKRQSVAFWCNPISGHATLYWYQQILGQGPKLLIQFQNNGVVDDSQLPKDRFSAERLKGVDSTLKIQPAKLEDSAVYLCASSLGGTANTDTQYFGPGTRLTVL.

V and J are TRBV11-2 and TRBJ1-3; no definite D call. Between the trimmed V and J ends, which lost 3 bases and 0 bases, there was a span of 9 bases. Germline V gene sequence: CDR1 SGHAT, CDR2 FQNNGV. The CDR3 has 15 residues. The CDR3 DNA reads TGTGCCAGCAGCTTTCTGGTGAGCTCTGGAAACACCATATATTTT. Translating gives CASSFLVSSGNTIYF.

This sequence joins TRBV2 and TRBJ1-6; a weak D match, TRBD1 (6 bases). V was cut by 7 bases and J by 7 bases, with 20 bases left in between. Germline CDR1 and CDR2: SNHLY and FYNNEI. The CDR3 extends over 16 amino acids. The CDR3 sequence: CASTGTGSVPNSPLHF. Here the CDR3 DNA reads TGTGCCAGCACGGGCACAGGGAGCGTTCCAAATTCACCCCTCCACTTT.

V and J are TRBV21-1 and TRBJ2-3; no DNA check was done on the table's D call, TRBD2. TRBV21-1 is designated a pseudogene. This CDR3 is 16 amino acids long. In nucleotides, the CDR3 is TGTGCCAGCAGCGAGTCGCTAGCGGGGGGGCCAGATACGCAGTATTTT. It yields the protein CASSESLAGGPDTQYF.

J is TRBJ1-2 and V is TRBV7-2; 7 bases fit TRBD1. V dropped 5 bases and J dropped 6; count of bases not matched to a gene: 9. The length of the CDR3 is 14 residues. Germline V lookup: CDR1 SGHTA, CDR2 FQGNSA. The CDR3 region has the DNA TGTGCCAGCAGCATAGGACAGGCCGTAAATGGCTACACCTTC. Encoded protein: CASSIGQAVNGYTF.